This entry lists 21 T cell receptor beta chains sequenced from one sample in a study of blood T cell repertoires in COVID-19. Sequenced by immunoSEQ multiplex PCR; TCRdb stores in-frame clones only, minus some. The sample contains 53,000 or so clones, around 79% of which appear only once. The specimen sequenced was peripheral blood. These receptors came from a man between 65 and 85 years old with active or convalescent COVID-19.

The rearrangement links TRBV7-9 to TRBJ2-7; D is ambiguous. With 2 bases removed from V and 2 bases from J, the gap between germline ends came to 10 bases. This CDR3 is 14 amino acids long. CDR1 and CDR2 (germline): SEHNR, FQNEAQ (reference sequence). The CDR3 sequence is CASSLSDGAYEQYF. Written as DNA, the CDR3 is TGTGCCAGCAGCTTAAGTGACGGAGCCTACGAGCAGTACTTC.

The V and J genes are TRBV19 and TRBJ1-5; a weak D match, TRBD1 (6 bases). CDR3 size: 15 residues. The V end was cut by 7 bases, the J end by 0 bases, with 13 bases between. The germline CDR1 and CDR2 sequences are LNHDA and SQIVND (reference sequence). The CDR3 DNA reads TGTGCCAGTATGGACAGACCATATAGCAATCAGCCCCAGCATTTT. Amino acid sequence: CASMDRPYSNQPQHF. The complete variable domain, with remaining parts taken from reference TRBV19 and TRBJ1-5, reads DGGITQSPKYLFRKEGQNVTLSCEQNLNHDAMYWYRQDPGQGLRLIYYSQIVNDFQKGDIAEGYSVSREKKESFPLTVTSAQKNPTAFYLCASMDRPYSNQPQHFGDGTRLSIL.

V usage is TRBV6-5 and J usage is TRBJ2-1; 7 positions match TRBD1. Germline CDR1 and CDR2: MNHEY and SVGAGI. The CDR3 length is 13 residues. The V segment lost 6 bases and the J segment 9 bases; nucleotides outside the gene matches: 8. CDR3 in amino acids: CASSPGQRSEQFF. CDR3 bases: TGTGCCAGCAGCCCGGGACAGAGAAGTGAGCAGTTCTTC.

The chain joins TRBV28 to TRBJ2-7; 9 positions match TRBD1. The V and J ends lost 4 bases and 2 bases, in that order; junction bases with no gene match: 6. The CDR3 covers 15 residues. Germline CDR1 MDHEN, CDR2 SYDVKM. This CDR3 is CASSSNGDRAYEQYF. CDR3 DNA sequence: TGTGCCAGCAGTTCGAACGGGGACAGGGCCTACGAGCAGTACTTC. The variable domain in full, with the rest retrieved from reference TRBV28 and TRBJ2-7, is DVKVTQSSRYLVKRTGEKVFLECVQDMDHENMFWYRQDPGLGLRLIYFSYDVKMKEKGDIPEGYSVSREKKERFSLILESASTNQTSMYLCASSSNGDRAYEQYFGPGTRLTVT.

The chain recombines TRBV7-9 with TRBJ1-5; a possible D gene is TRBD1 (6 bases). Trimming took off 3 bases at V and 7 bases at J, with 10 bases between the two ends. This CDR3 has 13 residues. Germline loops: CDR1 SEHNR, CDR2 FQNEAQ (reference sequence). The CDR3 DNA is TGTGCCAGCAGCTTTGGGGGGGCCCAGCCCCAGCATTTT. It translates to CASSFGGAQPQHF. The whole variable domain, remainder taken from reference TRBV7-9 and TRBJ1-5, is DTGVSQNPRHKITKRGQNVTFRCDPISEHNRLYWYRQTLGQGPEFLTYFQNEAQLEKSRLLSDRFSAERPKGSFSTLEIQRTEQGDSAMYLCASSFGGAQPQHFGDGTRLSIL.

A few counts support this clone. The chain combines TRBV11-1 with TRBJ2-5, with 10 positions matching TRBD1. Germline CDR1 reads SGHAT; CDR2 reads FQDESV (reference sequence). The CDR3 is 15 amino acids. V trimming: 4 bases; J trimming: 3 bases; junction bases outside the gene matches: 5. The CDR3 DNA is TGTGCCAGCAGCTATCAAGGGACAGGGGAAGAGACCCAGTACTTC. Translated, it gives CASSYQGTGEETQYF.

This chain connects TRBV7-2 to TRBJ2-1; a weak D match, TRBD1 (5 bases). Between the trimmed V and J ends, which lost 3 bases and 0 bases, there was a span of 6 bases. Looked up from germline, CDR1 is SGHTA and CDR2 is FQGNSA. This CDR3 contains 14 residues. The CDR3: CASSFRGSYNEQFF. The CDR3 DNA reads as TGTGCCAGCAGCTTTAGGGGCTCCTACAATGAGCAGTTCTTC.

V and J are TRBV2 and TRBJ1-2; D is perhaps TRBD1 (5 bases). The V end lost 6 bases, the J end lost 4 bases, and 18 bases lay between the germline ends. Germline-derived CDR1 and CDR2 are SNHLY and FYNNEI. The CDR3 length is 15 residues. DNA for the CDR3: TGTGCCAGCAGAGCTTATTCGACAGCCTTCTATGGCTACACCTTC. This gives the protein CASRAYSTAFYGYTF.

This rearrangement joins TRBV28 to TRBJ1-4, with D tentatively TRBD1 (5 bases). Germline CDR1 MDHEN, CDR2 SYDVKM. Trimming stripped 6 bases from V and 3 bases from J, with 17 bases between. The CDR3 covers 16 residues. CDR3 in amino acids: CASSSPRGGANEKLFF. The CDR3 DNA is TGTGCCAGCAGCTCTCCGCGTGGGGGGGCTAATGAAAAACTGTTTTTT.

The chain joins TRBV23-1 to TRBJ1-5, with a tentative D call TRBD1 (5 bases). TRBV23-1 is filed as an ORF, its function uncertain. The CDR3 loop spans 15 amino acids. The V end was cut by 0 bases, the J end by 4 bases, with 10 bases between. The CDR3 DNA reads TGCGCCAGCAGTCAATCCAGCGGGGGAAATCAGCCCCAGCATTTT. Translating gives CASSQSSGGNQPQHF.

The chain combines TRBV5-1 with TRBJ1-2, with D hard to call. Trimming cost V 4 bases and J 8 bases, with 18 bases left between them. The CDR3 has 14 residues. Germline-derived CDR1 and CDR2 are SGHRS and YFSETQ. The CDR3 nucleotides read TGCGCCAGCAGCGGGAGCCGGGATCCCTGGGGCTACACCTTC. Translation gives CASSGSRDPWGYTF.

The chain recombines TRBV6-5 with TRBJ1-4; D is uncertain. Trimming pared 8 bases from V and 7 bases from J, leaving 14 bases between. The CDR3 covers 13 residues. Germline V gene lookup returns CDR1 MNHEY and CDR2 SVGAGI. The CDR3, as DNA: TGTGCCAGCGGGCGAGGGAGTGGTGAAAAACTGTTTTTT. Translated: CASGRGSGEKLFF.

The CDR3 nucleotides are TGTGCCTGGAGTAGCGGACAGGAACCCAATCAGCCCCAGCATTTT. It translates to CAWSSGQEPNQPQHF. This chain uses TRBV30 with TRBJ1-5, with 7 bases lining up with TRBD1. The germline gives CDR1 GTSNPN, CDR2 SVGIG (reference sequence). V shed 2 bases and J 3 bases; nucleotides not matched to a gene: 7. This CDR3 contains 15 residues. Supplemented by reference TRBV30 and TRBJ1-5, the full variable domain reads SQTIHQWPATLVQPVGSPLSLECTVEGTSNPNLYWYRQAAGRGLQLLFYSVGIGQISSEVPQNLSASRPQDRQFILSSKKLLLSDSGFYLCAWSSGQEPNQPQHFGDGTRLSIL.

The rearrangement uses TRBV12-3 or TRBV12-4 and TRBJ1-4; D is uncertain. This CDR3 has 11 amino acids. Between the trimmed V and J ends, which lost 6 bases and 16 bases, there was a span of 15 bases. The chain's CDR3 is CASSAGPARFF. CDR3 DNA sequence: TGTGCCAGCAGCGCAGGTCCTGCTCGGTTTTTT.

The rearrangement joins TRBV7-2 to TRBJ2-3, with 7 bases matching TRBD2. V dropped 5 bases and J dropped 3; count of bases not matched to a gene: 17. Per germline, CDR1 SGHTA and CDR2 FQGNSA. CDR3 size: 18 residues. As DNA, the CDR3 is TGTGCCAGCAGCCCTGGATATGGGGGGAGGGGAGGTACAGATACGCAGTATTTT. Amino acid sequence: CASSPGYGGRGGTDTQYF.

Here the CDR3 reads CASSLTGLSFMNTEAFF. CDR3 DNA: TGTGCCAGCAGCCTGACAGGGCTGTCTTTCATGAACACTGAAGCTTTCTTT. This chain joins TRBV2 and TRBJ1-1, with TRBD1 identical over 7 bases. Trimming cost V 6 bases and J 0 bases; bases outside gene matches: 13. From germline, CDR1 is SNHLY and CDR2 FYNNEI. The CDR3 covers 17 residues.

V is TRBV4-2 and J is TRBJ2-1; TRBD2 matches 11 bases. CDR3 length: 17 residues. Trimming took 5 bases from V and 8 from J; bases not matched to a gene: 14. Germline V gives CDR1 LGHNA, CDR2 YNFKEQ. CDR3 region: CASSRGLAASLEYEQFF. The CDR3 nucleotides read TGTGCCAGCAGCAGGGGACTAGCGGCCTCTTTGGAGTATGAGCAGTTCTTC.

This clone is a singleton in its sample. V gene TRBV2 combines with J gene TRBJ2-7, with a weak D call TRBD2 (6 bases). The length of the CDR3 is 15 residues. Per the germline V gene, CDR1 is SNHLY and CDR2 is FYNNEI. V lost 6 bases and J lost 6, with 21 bases in between. The CDR3 is CASSLRPGLPFEQYF. The DNA of the CDR3 is TGTGCCAGCAGCCTTCGCCCGGGACTGCCCTTCGAGCAGTACTTC.

The chain carries TRBV11-3 and TRBJ1-1, with D hard to call. This CDR3 contains 14 residues. CDR1 and CDR2 (germline): SGHNT, YENEEA. The germline V and J ends were trimmed by 5 bases and 0 bases, with 10 bases remaining between them. This CDR3 is CASSLRGMNTEAFF. CDR3 DNA sequence: TGTGCCAGCAGCCTCCGAGGAATGAACACTGAAGCTTTCTTT.

The rearrangement uses TRBV24-1 and TRBJ2-5, with 7 bases identical to TRBD1. Germline CDR1 KGHDR, CDR2 SFDVKD. The junction had 3 bases not matched to a gene; V was cut back by 5 bases and J by 1 base. This CDR3 contains 14 residues. The CDR3 reads CATSVGQTQETQYF. CDR3 DNA: TGTGCCACCAGTGTGGGACAGACCCAAGAGACCCAGTACTTC.

This chain uses TRBV6-1 with TRBJ2-3; 7 bases agree with TRBD2. The CDR3 sequence is 17 residues long. V shed 0 bases, J shed 6 bases, and the junction held 12 bases outside the gene matches. Germline V lookup: CDR1 MNHNS, CDR2 SASEGT. This CDR3 reads CASSEAGASGEGDTQYF. CDR3 DNA: TGTGCCAGCAGTGAAGCTGGGGCTAGCGGAGAGGGGGATACGCAGTATTTT.